What follows are 15 T cell receptor beta chains derived from one specimen sequenced in a study of beta chain features in type 1 diabetes. As every portion of the isolated RNA was reverse transcribed, the sequencing read expressed TCRB transcripts. Here immunoSEQ multiplex PCR was the method, and the copy in TCRdb shows in-frame clones only, minus some. There are roughly 330,000 clones in the sample; about 11% occur only once, and more than 0.015% lies in the top ten. Sample: naive CD4+ T cells from blood. All receptors derive from a woman in her 30s in good health.

This chain uses TRBV4-1 with TRBJ2-1; D remains ambiguous. The CDR3 runs 16 residues. V lost 1 base and J 0 bases, leaving 10 bases between the germline ends. Germline CDR1 reads MGHRA; CDR2 reads YSYEKL. The CDR3 nucleotides read TGCGCCAGCAGCCAAGTTCAGGCGCCCTCCTACAATGAGCAGTTCTTC. Its protein product is CASSQVQAPSYNEQFF.

This clone has only a few counts. This rearrangement joins TRBV27 to TRBJ2-5; TRBD2 agrees at 11 bases. The CDR3 is made up of 16 amino acids. Trimming at V came to 3 bases and at J to 7 bases, leaving 10 bases not matched to a gene. Germline V gene sequence: CDR1 MNHEY, CDR2 SMNVEV (reference sequence). CDR3 in amino acids: CASSFRIAGGPGTQYF. CDR3 coding DNA: TGTGCCAGCAGTTTTAGGATAGCGGGAGGGCCGGGGACCCAGTACTTC.

The chain joins TRBV30 to TRBJ2-7; TRBD2 agrees at 7 bases. The CDR3 contains 14 residues. V trimming: 6 bases; J trimming: 5 bases; junction bases outside the gene matches: 13. CDR1 and CDR2 from the germline V gene are GTSNPN and SVGIG (reference sequence). The CDR3 loop reads CACRNPGGSDEQYF. The CDR3 DNA sequence: TGTGCCTGCAGGAATCCTGGCGGGAGCGACGAGCAGTACTTC.

The chain uses TRBV2 and TRBJ2-5; D perhaps matches TRBD1 (6 bases). This CDR3 has 15 amino acids. The V gene's germline CDR1 is SNHLY and CDR2 FYNNEI. V lost 4 bases and J 4 bases, leaving 16 bases between the germline ends. CDR3 nucleotide sequence: TGTGCCAGCAGTGTGCAGGGGCTCGCGGGAGAGACCCAGTACTTC. As protein: CASSVQGLAGETQYF.

The chain is built from TRBV7-9 and TRBJ2-3, with 12 bases fitting TRBD2. Germline V lookup: CDR1 SEHNR, CDR2 FQNEAQ (reference sequence). The CDR3 consists of 16 residues. Trimming removed 4 bases from V and 4 bases from J; junction bases left unmatched: 6. The CDR3 nucleotides are TGTGCCAGCAGCTCCGGACTAGCGGGATCTTCAGATACGCAGTATTTT. This gives the protein CASSSGLAGSSDTQYF.

This clone was found a few times. This chain uses TRBV30 with TRBJ1-1; D is unclear. The length of the CDR3 is 11 residues. Trimming stripped 0 bases from V and 9 bases from J, with 8 bases between. The germline gives CDR1 GTSNPN, CDR2 SVGIG (reference sequence). DNA of the CDR3: TGTGCCTGGAGTGTAGGCGGAAAAGCTTTCTTT. Its translation is CAWSVGGKAFF. The full variable domain, completed using reference TRBV30 and TRBJ1-1, is SQTIHQWPATLVQPVGSPLSLECTVEGTSNPNLYWYRQAAGRGLQLLFYSVGIGQISSEVPQNLSASRPQDRQFILSSKKLLLSDSGFYLCAWSVGGKAFFGQGTRLTVV.

This clone was counted between two and nine times. V is TRBV4-3 and J is TRBJ2-2; D perhaps matches TRBD2 (5 bases). The CDR3 is 20 amino acids. Trimming shortened V by 0 bases and J by 1 base, and 21 bases separated the two germline ends. Germline CDR1 LGHNA, CDR2 YSLEER. The CDR3 protein is CASSQEFASMAGGNTGELFF. CDR3 coding DNA: TGCGCCAGCAGCCAAGAGTTTGCCTCTATGGCTGGAGGGAACACCGGGGAGCTGTTTTTT.

This clone occurred a few times. Different DNA sequences within this sample yield the same CDR3. The chain recombines TRBV7-3 with TRBJ2-7, with 9 bases matching TRBD1. The length of the CDR3 is 15 residues. Germline values: CDR1 SGHTA, CDR2 FQGTGA. V lost 0 bases, J lost 3 bases, and 3 bases stayed unmatched. CDR3 sequence (DNA): TGTGCCAGCAGCTTAACTCCGGGACAGGGCTACGAGCAGTACTTC. It encodes CASSLTPGQGYEQYF.

The rearrangement links TRBV7-9 to TRBJ2-7, with 9 bases that match TRBD2. The junction had 6 bases not matched to a gene; V was cut back by 6 bases and J by 0 bases. The CDR3 contains 15 residues. The V gene's germline CDR1 is SEHNR and CDR2 FQNEAQ (reference sequence). The DNA of the CDR3 is TGTGCCAGCAGACCTGCTAGCGGGACCTCCTACGAGCAGTACTTC. Translating it yields CASRPASGTSYEQYF.

The V gene is TRBV6-5, the J gene TRBJ1-1, with 8 bases matching TRBD1. The CDR3 extends over 15 amino acids. The ends lost 5 bases at V and 3 bases at J; junction bases unmatched: 8. Germline V CDR1 and CDR2: MNHEY, SVGAGI. In DNA, the CDR3 is TGTGCCAGCAGTCTTGGACAGGGAGGGTACACTGAAGCTTTCTTT. Encoded protein: CASSLGQGGYTEAFF.

This clone has only a few counts. The chain employs TRBV6-6 and TRBJ2-7, with D possibly matching TRBD1 (5 bases). The germline V gene encodes CDR1 MNHNY and CDR2 SVGAGI (reference sequence). Trimming removed 0 bases at V and 0 bases at J, with 12 bases between. The CDR3 has 16 amino acids. This chain's CDR3 is CASSYSTGQRSYEQYF. DNA for the CDR3: TGTGCCAGCAGTTACTCGACTGGACAACGCTCCTACGAGCAGTACTTC.

This clone has more than one count but fewer than ten. In the same sample, other DNA sequences code for this CDR3. The chain recombines TRBV30 with TRBJ2-7; D possibly corresponds to TRBD1 (6 bases). Looked up from germline, CDR1 is GTSNPN and CDR2 is SVGIG (reference sequence). The CDR3 spans 12 residues. Trimming took 2 bases from V and 4 from J, leaving 9 bases between them. CDR3 bases: TGTGCCTGGAGTCCTCAGGGGTACGAGCAGTACTTC. This translates into CAWSPQGYEQYF.

J is TRBJ2-1 and V is TRBV28, with 8 bases matching TRBD2. The CDR3 extends over 16 amino acids. Unmatched junction bases numbered 5, after V lost 4 bases and J lost 0 bases. The germline CDR1 and CDR2 sequences are MDHEN and SYDVKM. The CDR3 loop reads CASSSTGGGSYNEQFF. The CDR3 nucleotides read TGTGCCAGCAGTTCCACGGGGGGGGGCTCCTACAATGAGCAGTTCTTC.

This clone appeared a few times. The V call is TRBV7-9, the J call TRBJ2-3; D uncertain. Deletions cut 2 bases from V and 6 bases from J, with 12 bases between. This CDR3 region has 14 residues. From germline, CDR1 is SEHNR and CDR2 FQNEAQ (reference sequence). CDR3 loop: CASSLLGYVDTQYF. CDR3 nucleotide sequence: TGTGCCAGCAGCTTATTGGGCTACGTGGATACGCAGTATTTT.

This clone was seen a handful of times. The chain carries TRBV6-1 and TRBJ1-1, with 8 bases matching TRBD1. CDR1 and CDR2 (germline): MNHNS, SASEGT. The CDR3 loop spans 13 amino acids. J was trimmed by 4 bases and V by 4 bases; bases with no gene match: 2. In DNA, the CDR3 is TGTGCCAGCAGTGTTGGACAGGGCACTGAAGCTTTCTTT. Translating it yields CASSVGQGTEAFF.